This section outlines one T cell receptor beta chain sequence together with its context. No antigen is known for it. Base qualities are missing; no much larger clone stands one base away. TCRbeta CDR3 regions were amplified from genomic DNA by means of the immunoSEQ Assay, a bias-controlled multiplex PCR. On the authors' methods: The number of nucleated cells in each sample was estimated by amplification of reference gene primers within the assay. To quantify the absolute abundance of each unique TCRbeta CDR3 rearrangement, sequence reads were collapsed and filtered. Productive Simpson clonality was computed per sample as the square root of Simpson's diversity index over productive rearrangements. The table was pulled from immuneACCESS by TCRdb, which kept in-frame rearrangements only. Such tables lose some clones; where checked, under half of the loss comes from unresolved V genes, and the rest has no known cause. The V and J calls and clone size are taken from that table; D and trimming were inferred from the DNA. The sample has 100,000 or so clones on record, around 90% of them singletons. The ten largest clones take up around 5.7% of the sample.

The collaborating institutions used their own protocols to collect whole blood in K2EDTA tubes. For TCRbeta analysis, collaborator samples were shipped as frozen whole blood, as isolated PBMCs, or as DNA extracted from either sample type. The data belong to a study of blood T cell repertoires in COVID-19 (dated by TCRdb to 2020 to 2021). Broadly, across the study: The collaborator samples originated in the United States, Italy and Spain and spanned the acute and convalescent phases of COVID-19. The repertoires were released in a freely available public database meant as a resource for research on the immune response to SARS-CoV-2. The samples were drawn from two sources: the first 160 participants of the ongoing ImmuneRACE study, and approximately 1,300 subjects contributed by 6 global collaborators. Nearly every sample came with metadata listing a de-identified subject ID, COVID-19 status, age in years and sex. Subjects who had been exposed to COVID-19, were actively infected with it, or had recovered from it provided the deeply sampled blood TCRbeta repertoires that made up the dataset. Where HLA class I and class II types were available, the types were taken from metadata supplied by the sample provider, not from assay-based typing. The material from the prospective study consisted of cDNA or gDNA derived from T cells, B-cell-depleted T cells, or PBMCs.

V is pared back by 3 bases and J by 3 bases, with 7 bases lying between the germline termini. The germline V gene specifies SGHTS as CDR1 and YDEGEE as CDR2. The CDR3, cysteine through phenylalanine, is 12 amino acids long. CDR3 DNA is the only sequence kept; it has 36 bases, read in frame from the first base. What the work shows at the level of the full study, not this receptor alone: How much clinical and demographic metadata was included differed by source and by participant, and the metadata was provided uncurated.

The sequence is built from TRBV5-8 and TRBJ2-7; too little of a D gene remains to name it. The material sequenced was peripheral blood. This TCR was sampled from a man in his sixties or seventies with acute or convalescent COVID-19. The DNA sequence is given as TGTGCCAGCAGCTCCAGTGGCTACGAGCAGTACTTC. Translated, this is CASSSSGYEQYF.